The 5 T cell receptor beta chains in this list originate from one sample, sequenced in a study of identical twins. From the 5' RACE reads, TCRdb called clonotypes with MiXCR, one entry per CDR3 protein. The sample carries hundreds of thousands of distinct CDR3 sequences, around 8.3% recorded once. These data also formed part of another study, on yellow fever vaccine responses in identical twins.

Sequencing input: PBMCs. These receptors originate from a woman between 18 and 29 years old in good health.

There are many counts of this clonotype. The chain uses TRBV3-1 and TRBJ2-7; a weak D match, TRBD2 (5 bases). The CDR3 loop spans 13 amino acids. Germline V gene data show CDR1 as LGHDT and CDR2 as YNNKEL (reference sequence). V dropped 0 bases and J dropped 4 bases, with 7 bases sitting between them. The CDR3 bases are TGTGCCAGCAGCCAAGATATAGCGTACGAGCAGTACTTC. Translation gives CASSQDIAYEQYF.

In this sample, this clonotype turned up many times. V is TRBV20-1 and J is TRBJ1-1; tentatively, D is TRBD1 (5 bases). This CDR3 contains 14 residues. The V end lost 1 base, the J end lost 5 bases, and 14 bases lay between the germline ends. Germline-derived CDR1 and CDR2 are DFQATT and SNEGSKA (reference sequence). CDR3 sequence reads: CSARAGSGETEAFF. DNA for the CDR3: TGCAGTGCTAGAGCCGGGTCGGGGGAGACTGAAGCTTTCTTT.

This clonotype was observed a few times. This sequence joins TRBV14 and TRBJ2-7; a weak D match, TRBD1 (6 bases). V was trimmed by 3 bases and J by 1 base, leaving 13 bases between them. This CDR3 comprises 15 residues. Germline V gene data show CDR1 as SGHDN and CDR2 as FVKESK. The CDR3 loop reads CASSQPGTKSYEQYF. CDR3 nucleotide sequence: TGTGCCAGCAGCCAGCCCGGGACAAAATCCTACGAGCAGTACTTC.

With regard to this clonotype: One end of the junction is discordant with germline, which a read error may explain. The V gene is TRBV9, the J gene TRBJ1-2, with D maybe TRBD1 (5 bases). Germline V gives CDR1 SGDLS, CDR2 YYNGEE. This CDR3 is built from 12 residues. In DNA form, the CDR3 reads TGTGCCAGCAGCGTACAGGGCCGCCGATCCGCCTTC. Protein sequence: CASSVQGRRSAF.

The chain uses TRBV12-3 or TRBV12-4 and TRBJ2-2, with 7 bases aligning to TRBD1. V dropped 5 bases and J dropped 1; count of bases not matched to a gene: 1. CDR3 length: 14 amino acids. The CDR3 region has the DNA TGTGCCAGCAGTACAGGGGAGAACACCGGGGAGCTGTTTTTT. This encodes CASSTGENTGELFF.